One and the same sample provided the 30 T cell receptor beta chains below, sequenced in a study of human T cells and chemical hapten exposure. TCRdb fed the RACE reads into MiXCR, producing one record per CDR3 protein. In the table there are under 200,000 distinct CDR3 sequences, around 30% of which are singletons. Time point defined: pre-sensitization, week 0. The treatment denotes: therapeutic diphenylcyclopropenone sensitization with weekly scalp DPC. The specimen comprised whole blood, sampled in connection with sensitization to the hapten diphenylcyclopropenone (DPC). The receptor set was obtained from a woman aged 25-40 years with alopecia areata. Some clones in this sample may be carry-over from other donors' samples.

The chain is built from TRBV2 and TRBJ1-6, with D unclear. The CDR3 loop spans 14 amino acids. V lost 6 bases, J lost 5 bases, and 11 bases lay in between. Per germline, CDR1 SNHLY and CDR2 FYNNEI. CDR3 in amino acids: CASRSTVNNSPLHF. DNA for the CDR3: TGTGCCAGCAGATCGACGGTCAATAATTCACCCCTCCACTTT.

The chain joins TRBV2 to TRBJ1-3, with D maybe TRBD1 (6 bases). The ends were cut back, 8 bases at V and 3 bases at J, with 11 bases in the middle. Germline-derived CDR1 and CDR2 are SNHLY and FYNNEI. The CDR3 is 13 residues long. In nucleotides, the CDR3 is TGTGCCAGCGGACAGAGACTTGGAAACACCATATATTTT. Translation: CASGQRLGNTIYF.

This clonotype occurred a few times. This sequence joins TRBV29-1 and TRBJ1-3; D is uncertain. CDR1 and CDR2 from the germline V gene are SQVTM and ANQGSEA. Deletions cut 6 bases from V and 4 bases from J, with 16 bases between. The CDR3 spans 14 residues. The CDR3 spells CSVSSPKGGNTIYF. The CDR3 region has the DNA TGCAGCGTGAGCAGTCCTAAGGGAGGAAACACCATATATTTT.

This chain uses TRBV11-3 with TRBJ2-2; 9 bases are shared with TRBD1. Germline CDR1 and CDR2: SGHNT and YENEEA. The J segment lost 3 bases and the V segment lost 5 bases, leaving 4 bases of the junction unmatched. The CDR3 runs 15 residues. The DNA for the CDR3 is TGTGCCAGCAGCGCAAGACAGGGGGACACCGGGGAGCTGTTTTTT. This encodes CASSARQGDTGELFF.

The rearrangement joins TRBV29-1 to TRBJ2-2, with 7 bases fitting TRBD2. Germline assignment: CDR1 SQVTM and CDR2 ANQGSEA. The CDR3 runs 13 residues. V lost 6 bases, J lost 1 base, and 2 bases stayed unmatched. CDR3: CSVERENTGELFF. CDR3 DNA: TGCAGCGTGGAGCGGGAGAACACCGGGGAGCTGTTTTTT.

The chain employs TRBV28 and TRBJ2-7, with D possibly being TRBD1 (5 bases). Trimming removed 3 bases at V and 5 bases at J, with 11 bases between. This CDR3 comprises 13 residues. Germline lookup yields CDR1 MDHEN and CDR2 SYDVKM. The CDR3 region has the DNA TGTGCCAGCAGTTTTGGGGCAGTGAACGAGCAGTACTTC. Amino acid sequence: CASSFGAVNEQYF.

The chain recombines TRBV20-1 with TRBJ1-3; D is perhaps TRBD1 (6 bases). The V end was cut by 6 bases, the J end by 1 base, with 10 bases between. CDR1 DFQATT and CDR2 SNEGSKA come from the germline V gene (reference sequence). This CDR3 is 13 amino acids long. The CDR3 loop reads CSALRGSGNTIYF. The DNA of the CDR3 is TGCAGTGCCCTCAGGGGTTCTGGAAACACCATATATTTT.

The rearrangement links TRBV21-1 to TRBJ2-7; the D call in the table, TRBD2, was not verified against the DNA. TRBV21-1 is a known pseudogene. CDR3 size: 16 residues. The CDR3 is CASTGTPDIASYEQYF. In nucleotides, the CDR3 is TGTGCCAGCACCGGGACTCCGGACATAGCCTCCTACGAGCAGTACTTC.

The rearrangement joins TRBV5-1 to TRBJ2-3, with no clear D. From germline, CDR1 is SGHRS and CDR2 YFSETQ. CDR3 size: 13 residues. Deletions cut 1 base from V and 2 bases from J, with 5 bases between. CDR3 sequence: CASSLTPTDTQYF. In DNA, the CDR3 is TGCGCCAGCAGCTTGACCCCCACAGATACGCAGTATTTT.

As DNA, the CDR3 is TGTGCCAGCAGTTGGACAGGGCCAGATACGCAGTATTTT. Its translation is CASSWTGPDTQYF. The chain combines TRBV2 with TRBJ2-3; 8 positions agree with TRBD1. J was trimmed by 4 bases and V by 5 bases; bases with no gene match: 2. This CDR3 is 13 amino acids long. The germline gives CDR1 SNHLY, CDR2 FYNNEI.

This clonotype was observed a handful of times. The chain employs TRBV24-1 and TRBJ2-7, with 8 bases that match TRBD1. This CDR3 comprises 16 residues. Germline CDR1 KGHDR, CDR2 SFDVKD. The ends lost 2 bases at V and 0 bases at J; junction bases unmatched: 5. CDR3 nucleotides: TGTGCCACCAGTGATTCAAGGACAGGGTCCTCCTACGAGCAGTACTTC. Encoded protein: CATSDSRTGSSYEQYF.

This chain uses TRBV6-1 with TRBJ2-5; possible D gene TRBD1, 6 bases. The length of the CDR3 is 15 residues. Trimming pared 6 bases from V and 5 bases from J, leaving 19 bases between. Per the germline V gene, CDR1 is MNHNS and CDR2 is SASEGT. The CDR3 reads CASSRVQGIEETQYF. CDR3 in DNA: TGTGCCAGCAGCCGGGTACAGGGTATAGAGGAGACCCAGTACTTC.

This clonotype was detected a few times. The V call is TRBV29-1, the J call TRBJ2-2, with no clear D. The CDR3 consists of 14 residues. V lost 4 bases and J lost 0, with 9 bases in between. Germline V gives CDR1 SQVTM, CDR2 ANQGSEA. The CDR3 here is CSVVVPSNTGELFF. The CDR3 nucleotides read TGCAGCGTTGTAGTCCCATCGAACACCGGGGAGCTGTTTTTT.

CDR3: CASSLGEGTAQHF. The CDR3 DNA reads TGTGCCAGCAGTTTAGGAGAGGGAACGGCCCAGCATTTT. The V gene is TRBV12-3 or TRBV12-4, the J gene TRBJ1-5, with D unresolved. CDR3 size: 13 residues. Trimming removed 1 base from V and 11 bases from J, with 12 bases in between.

This clonotype was seen only a few times. The chain carries TRBV29-1 and TRBJ1-2; TRBD1 agrees at 7 bases. V shed 4 bases and J 4 bases; nucleotides not matched to a gene: 6. CDR3 size: 13 residues. The germline CDR1 and CDR2 sequences are SQVTM and ANQGSEA. Here the CDR3 DNA reads TGCAGCGTTGGGAGGGACAGCAGCTATGGCTACACCTTC. Translating gives CSVGRDSSYGYTF.

A few counts support this clonotype. The chain joins TRBV13 to TRBJ2-5; 8 positions match TRBD2. The CDR3 is 14 amino acids. J was trimmed by 8 bases and V by 4 bases; bases with no gene match: 9. Germline V gives CDR1 PRHDT, CDR2 FYEKMQ (reference sequence). The CDR3 region has the DNA TGTGCCAGCAGCTCGGCGGGGGGCCCACCCACCCAGTACTTC. Encoded protein: CASSSAGGPPTQYF.

V gene TRBV9 combines with J gene TRBJ2-2; the match to TRBD1 covers 7 bases. With V trimmed by 3 bases and J by 0 bases, 2 bases remained unmatched. The CDR3 has 15 amino acids. CDR1 and CDR2 (germline): SGDLS, YYNGEE. The CDR3 sequence: CASSEGQPNTGELFF. CDR3 bases: TGTGCCAGCAGCGAGGGACAGCCGAACACCGGGGAGCTGTTTTTT.

V usage is TRBV27 and J usage is TRBJ2-1; no definite D call. Germline values: CDR1 MNHEY, CDR2 SMNVEV (reference sequence). Trimming cost V 5 bases and J 6 bases, with 14 bases left between them. The CDR3 sequence is 14 residues long. The CDR3 protein is CASSELRAPNEQFF. The CDR3 nucleotides are TGTGCCAGCAGTGAGCTCCGGGCCCCCAATGAGCAGTTCTTC.

The chain carries TRBV10-3 and TRBJ2-7; 9 nucleotides line up with TRBD1. V lost 7 bases, J lost 3 bases, and 4 bases stayed unmatched. Germline-derived CDR1 and CDR2 are ENHRY and SYGVKD. This CDR3 has 13 amino acids. The CDR3 sequence is CAIMGQGHYEQYF. The CDR3 region has the DNA TGTGCCATCATGGGACAGGGACACTACGAGCAGTACTTC.

This sequence joins TRBV30 and TRBJ2-7; D perhaps matches TRBD2 (6 bases). This CDR3 contains 12 residues. Looked up from germline, CDR1 is GTSNPN and CDR2 is SVGIG (reference sequence). V lost 3 bases to trimming and J lost 2 bases, with 8 bases between them. In nucleotides, the CDR3 is TGTGCCTGGAGCGGGAGTCCCTACGAGCAGTACTTC. It is translated as CAWSGSPYEQYF.

This clonotype was seen only a few times. The chain couples TRBV29-1 to TRBJ1-1; a possible D gene is TRBD1 (6 bases). Trimming took 6 bases from V and 8 from J, leaving 19 bases between them. CDR3 length: 13 residues. In germline, CDR1 is SQVTM, CDR2 ANQGSEA. As DNA, the CDR3 is TGCAGCGTCGTGGACAGTCTCAGCTGGGAAGCTTTCTTT. The encoded protein is CSVVDSLSWEAFF.

In its sample, this clonotype was seen once. The chain employs TRBV20-1 and TRBJ1-5; D is unclear. The V gene lost 6 bases and the J gene lost 0 bases, with 12 bases spanning the gap. CDR3 length equals 14 residues. Germline CDR1 and CDR2: DFQATT and SNEGSKA (reference sequence). The CDR3 DNA follows: TGCAGTGCCAAGGGCGGAGGTAGCAATCAGCCCCAGCATTTT. This sequence encodes CSAKGGGSNQPQHF.

Turning to this clonotype: The germline gene is not matched at one end of the junction; a read error may be the cause. The V call is TRBV6-5, the J call TRBJ1-3; no firm D call. Germline values: CDR1 MNHEY, CDR2 SVGAGI. The CDR3 has 15 residues. Here the CDR3 DNA reads TGTGCCAGCAGTTACTCCCCTGACTCTGGAAACACCATATGTTTT. Translated, it gives CASSYSPDSGNTICF.

CDR3 sequence (DNA): TGTGCCAGCAGCTTTGGGGTTGCGGGGGGGCCTGGAGATACGCAGTATTTT. Protein: CASSFGVAGGPGDTQYF. This chain connects TRBV7-2 to TRBJ2-3, with TRBD2 matching over 9 bases. The CDR3 spans 17 residues. CDR1 is SGHTA and CDR2 is FQGNSA in the germline V gene. After removal of 3 bases from V and 5 bases from J, the junction contained 12 bases not matched to a gene.

On this clonotype: A read error may account for a junction end that differs from germline. V gene TRBV5-1 combines with J gene TRBJ1-2; 9 bases line up with TRBD1. This CDR3 spans 13 amino acids. Germline lookup yields CDR1 SGHRS and CDR2 YFSETQ. This chain's CDR3 is CASSRGQGDGYTF. CDR3 DNA sequence: TGTGCCAGCAGCCGGGGACAGGGCGATGGCTACACCTTC.

In this sample, this clonotype turned up many times. The genes are TRBV29-1 and TRBJ1-1; perhaps TRBD1 as D (5 bases). The CDR3 extends over 14 amino acids. The V gene lost 7 bases and the J gene lost 1 base, with 16 bases spanning the gap. Germline values: CDR1 SQVTM, CDR2 ANQGSEA. CDR3 DNA sequence: TGCAGCGCCAGACAAGGGGCTTGGAACACTGAAGCTTTCTTT. Protein: CSARQGAWNTEAFF.

V gene TRBV11-2 combines with J gene TRBJ2-1; D tentatively fits TRBD1 or TRBD2 (6 bases each). V was clipped by 5 bases and J by 7 bases, with 15 bases between them. This CDR3 comprises 14 residues. Germline CDR1 is SGHAT and CDR2 is FQNNGV. CDR3 residues: CASSHPGDRNEQFF. CDR3 coding DNA: TGTGCCAGCAGCCACCCGGGAGACAGGAATGAGCAGTTCTTC.

Comment on this clonotype: One end of the junction varies from germline; a read error may be responsible. The chain links TRBV7-3 to TRBJ1-1; D possibly corresponds to TRBD1 (6 bases). CDR1 and CDR2 from the germline V gene are SGHTA and FQGTGA. This CDR3 region has 12 residues. The CDR3 loop reads CASSLHGGAQVF. For the CDR3, the DNA is TGTGCCAGCAGCTTACACGGGGGGGCACAGGTCTTT.

V gene TRBV2 combines with J gene TRBJ2-2; either TRBD1 or TRBD2 may supply D (5 bases each). The germline CDR1 and CDR2 sequences are SNHLY and FYNNEI. V lost 6 bases to trimming and J lost 7 bases, with 9 bases between them. The CDR3 sequence is 12 residues long. For the CDR3, the DNA is TGTGCCAGCAGGGGGGTAGGCGGGGAGCTGTTTTTT. This translates into CASRGVGGELFF.

The gene calls are TRBV4-1 and TRBJ2-3; D possibly corresponds to TRBD1 (6 bases). The CDR3 runs to 16 residues. Germline V gene sequence: CDR1 MGHRA, CDR2 YSYEKL. Trimming removed 4 bases from V and 0 bases from J, with 14 bases in between. The CDR3 reads CASSLPPDRSTDTQYF. The CDR3 DNA reads TGCGCCAGCAGCCTCCCGCCGGACAGAAGCACAGATACGCAGTATTTT.